These 22 T cell receptor beta chains share one sample of origin, sequenced in a study of identical twins. TCRdb itself ran the 5' RACE reads through MiXCR, one entry per CDR3 protein. There are 1.5 million to 2 million distinct CDR3 sequences in the sample; under 35% occur only once, and about 0.25% lies in the top ten. Specimen: cord blood. The receptor source for this set is a newborn girl in good health.

As to this clonotype: At one of its ends the junction is not consistent with the germline gene, which may arise from a read error. The chain recombines TRBV28 with TRBJ1-1, with a weak D call TRBD1 (6 bases). This CDR3 contains 15 residues. Germline lookup yields CDR1 MDHEN and CDR2 SYDVKM. The CDR3 DNA follows: TGTGCCAGCAGTCTTAGTCTGAGGGGGAACGCTGAAGCTTTCTTT. It is translated as CASSLSLRGNAEAFF.

This clonotype was seen only a few times. One base away lies a much larger clone, so this may be a sequencing read error. The genes are TRBV5-1 and TRBJ2-7, with D possibly matching TRBD2 (5 bases). V gave up 0 bases and J gave up 0 bases, with 7 bases separating them. The CDR3 loop spans 14 amino acids. The V gene's germline CDR1 is SGHRS and CDR2 YFSETQ. The CDR3 is CASSLGESSYEQYF. DNA of the CDR3: TGCGCCAGCAGCTTGGGGGAGAGCTCCTACGAGCAGTACTTC.

This clonotype was detected once. V usage is TRBV7-2 and J usage is TRBJ2-2; the match to TRBD2 covers 7 bases. Looked up from germline, CDR1 is SGHTA and CDR2 is FQGNSA. This CDR3 has 14 amino acids. V trimming: 1 base; J trimming: 8 bases; junction bases outside the gene matches: 4. The CDR3 sequence is CASSLDGGLGELFF. For the CDR3, the DNA is TGTGCCAGCAGCTTAGATGGGGGACTAGGGGAGCTGTTTTTT.

This clonotype was counted ten times or more. J is TRBJ2-5 and V is TRBV20-1; no clear D gene. From germline, CDR1 is DFQATT and CDR2 SNEGSKA (reference sequence). The CDR3 covers 12 residues. Deletions cut 3 bases from V and 1 base from J, with 6 bases between. In nucleotides, the CDR3 is TGCAGTGCTAGTTGGGGCCAAGAGACCCAGTACTTC. Translating gives CSASWGQETQYF.

The CDR3 here is CASSLEGAPHNEQFF. The DNA of the CDR3 is TGTGCCAGCAGCTTAGAGGGGGCGCCCCACAATGAGCAGTTCTTC. This chain joins TRBV11-3 and TRBJ2-1; D may be TRBD1 (6 bases). V lost 0 bases to trimming and J lost 5 bases, with 11 bases between them. Germline V gives CDR1 SGHNT, CDR2 YENEEA. This CDR3 is 15 amino acids long.

This chain connects TRBV5-1 to TRBJ2-1; 9 positions match TRBD1. This CDR3 contains 16 residues. Trimming at V came to 2 bases and at J to 5 bases, leaving 8 bases not matched to a gene. Per the germline V gene, CDR1 is SGHRS and CDR2 is YFSETQ. DNA for the CDR3: TGCGCCAGCAGCTTCCCAAACAGGGGGCTGGACAATGAGCAGTTCTTC. It specifies CASSFPNRGLDNEQFF. Full variable domain (remainder filled in from reference TRBV5-1 and TRBJ2-1): KAGVTQTPRYLIKTRGQQVTLSCSPISGHRSVSWYQQTPGQGLQFLFEYFSETQRNKGNFPGRFSGRQFSNSRSEMNVSTLELGDSALYLCASSFPNRGLDNEQFFGPGTRLTVL.

This clonotype was seen a handful of times. The chain links TRBV10-1 to TRBJ2-3; 8 bases agree with TRBD1. After removal of 6 bases from V and 7 bases from J, the junction contained 15 bases not matched to a gene. This CDR3 is 16 amino acids long. CDR1 is WNHNN and CDR2 is SYGVQD in the germline V gene (reference sequence). The CDR3 here is CASSLPGQVDFNTQYF. In DNA form, the CDR3 reads TGCGCCAGCAGCCTTCCGGGACAGGTGGACTTCAATACGCAGTATTTT.

The chain is built from TRBV27 and TRBJ2-3; perhaps D is TRBD1 or TRBD2 (5 bases each). The CDR3 spans 15 residues. Germline V gene data show CDR1 as MNHEY and CDR2 as SMNVEV (reference sequence). V was cut by 1 base and J by 4 bases, with 12 bases left in between. The CDR3 region is CASSLWLGVPDTQYF. Here the CDR3 DNA reads TGTGCCAGCAGTTTATGGCTGGGGGTACCAGATACGCAGTATTTT.

This clonotype has just a few counts. This rearrangement joins TRBV7-8 to TRBJ1-1; a possible D gene is TRBD1 (5 bases). The CDR3 runs to 15 residues. V lost 4 bases to trimming and J lost 1 base, with 13 bases between them. CDR1 is SGHVS and CDR2 is FQNEAQ in the germline V gene. The CDR3 DNA reads as TGTGCCAGCAGCTCACGGACACCTTGGAACACTGAAGCTTTCTTT. Amino acid sequence: CASSSRTPWNTEAFF.

This clonotype was observed at least ten times. The chain combines TRBV12-3 or TRBV12-4 with TRBJ2-7; perhaps D is TRBD1 or TRBD2 (5 bases each). The V gene lost 4 bases and the J gene lost 2 bases, with 15 bases spanning the gap. The CDR3 totals 15 residues. CDR3 nucleotides: TGTGCCAGCAGTTCGCAGGGACGTCTTACCTACGAGCAGTACTTC. Translation gives CASSSQGRLTYEQYF.

The sample holds a few counts of this clonotype. CDR3 region: CASSQGLTGKYGYTF. CDR3 sequence (DNA): TGTGCCAGCAGCCAAGGTTTGACAGGGAAGTATGGCTACACCTTC. This chain connects TRBV3-1 to TRBJ1-2, with 7 bases aligning to TRBD1. Germline V CDR1 and CDR2: LGHDT, YNNKEL (reference sequence). V lost 1 base, J lost 5 bases, and 7 bases stayed unmatched. The CDR3 has 15 residues.

The J gene is TRBJ2-1, the V gene TRBV7-2; 7 bases are a match to TRBD2. The tail of the sequence fits TRBJ2-7 better, so the J call may be wrong. Germline CDR1 is SGHTA and CDR2 is FQGNSA. The CDR3 spans 18 residues. The CDR3 nucleotides are TGTGCCAGCAGCCAAAGACCGGCCCTAGCGGCTCTCTACAATGAGCAGTACTTC. Its protein product is CASSQRPALAALYNEQYF.

As concerns this clonotype: With a much larger clone just one base away, this may be a read error. The V and J genes are TRBV29-1 and TRBJ2-7; 7 bases map to TRBD1. Germline V gives CDR1 SQVTM, CDR2 ANQGSEA. This CDR3 has 13 amino acids. J gave up 7 bases and V 5 bases, and 11 bases lay outside the gene matches. The CDR3 DNA is TGCAGCGTTAAGGTACAGGGGTACAATGAGCAGTACTTC. Amino acid sequence: CSVKVQGYNEQYF.

The chain is built from TRBV2 and TRBJ2-5, with D perhaps matching TRBD2 (5 bases). There are 14 residues in the CDR3. V gave up 4 bases and J gave up 2 bases, with 11 bases separating them. Germline CDR1 SNHLY, CDR2 FYNNEI. The CDR3 here is CASSVATIQETQYF. CDR3 coding DNA: TGTGCCAGCAGTGTAGCGACCATTCAAGAGACCCAGTACTTC.

V and J are TRBV28 and TRBJ2-5, with 8 nucleotides matching TRBD1. Germline V lookup: CDR1 MDHEN, CDR2 SYDVKM. The CDR3 length is 14 residues. The V segment lost 5 bases and the J segment 5 bases; nucleotides outside the gene matches: 7. Written as DNA, the CDR3 is TGTGCCAGCAGTAAGCTAAGGACAGGGGAGACCCAGTACTTC. It codes for CASSKLRTGETQYF.

This sequence joins TRBV7-2 and TRBJ1-1; D uncertain. The ends were cut back, 4 bases at V and 5 bases at J, with 14 bases in the middle. The CDR3 is 14 residues long. Per germline, CDR1 SGHTA and CDR2 FQGNSA. The CDR3 loop is CASSWSLRRTEAFF. As DNA, the CDR3 is TGTGCCAGCAGCTGGTCTCTGCGGAGGACTGAAGCTTTCTTT.

The chain recombines TRBV12-3 or TRBV12-4 with TRBJ2-5; D possibly matches TRBD1 or TRBD2 (6 bases each). Trimming took 6 bases from V and 5 from J, leaving 19 bases between them. There are 15 residues in the CDR3. The CDR3: CASSPFYGGPETQYF. CDR3 in DNA: TGTGCCAGCAGCCCTTTCTACGGGGGCCCGGAGACCCAGTACTTC.

This clonotype showed up many times. This rearrangement joins TRBV7-9 to TRBJ1-1; D remains ambiguous. The ends were cut back, 5 bases at V and 3 bases at J, with 10 bases in the middle. Germline V CDR1 and CDR2: SEHNR, FQNEAQ (reference sequence). This CDR3 region has 13 residues. As DNA, the CDR3 is TGTGCCAGCAGCCCCCGCGGGTACACTGAAGCTTTCTTT. Amino acid sequence: CASSPRGYTEAFF.

Regarding this clonotype: At one end, the junction sequence differs from germline, possibly due to a read error. J is TRBJ2-3 and V is TRBV7-2, with TRBD2 matching over 8 bases. The CDR3 sequence is 16 residues long. Germline-derived CDR1 and CDR2 are SGHTA and FQGNSA. CDR3: CASSLGGALAVDAQYF. CDR3 DNA sequence: TGTGCCAGCAGCTTAGGGGGCGCACTAGCGGTAGATGCGCAGTATTTT.

The chain has TRBV2 and TRBJ1-5; D gene ambiguous. Germline CDR1 SNHLY, CDR2 FYNNEI. Trimming removed 5 bases at V and 1 base at J, with 6 bases between. This CDR3 has 13 residues. In DNA form, the CDR3 reads TGTGCCAGCAGTTATGTCAGCAATCAGCCCCAGCATTTT. Translation: CASSYVSNQPQHF.

In this sample, this clonotype turned up a few times. V gene TRBV20-1 combines with J gene TRBJ2-6; D remains unclear. With 3 bases removed from V and 1 base from J, the gap between germline ends came to 7 bases. Germline V CDR1 and CDR2: DFQATT, SNEGSKA (reference sequence). The CDR3 extends over 14 amino acids. The CDR3 loop reads CSASDNSGANVLTF. In DNA, the CDR3 is TGCAGTGCTAGCGATAATTCTGGGGCCAACGTCCTGACTTTC.

The chain combines TRBV11-2 with TRBJ2-7; 8 bases are a match to TRBD2. CDR1 and CDR2 from the germline V gene are SGHAT and FQNNGV. This CDR3 has 16 amino acids. V gave up 1 base and J gave up 4 bases; unmatched junction bases: 9. The CDR3 loop reads CASSLGPGLVGYEQYF. CDR3 DNA sequence: TGTGCCAGCAGCTTAGGTCCGGGACTAGTCGGTTACGAGCAGTACTTC.